The rows below give T cell receptor beta chains drawn from one sample of a study of vaccination and CD4 T cells after COVID-19. MiXCR, run by TCRdb on the PCR reads, gives a single entry per CDR3 protein. The sample contains about 26,000 distinct CDR3 sequences, around three fifths of which appear only once. The antigens these receptors bind are not known. The sample was CD4+ T cells from blood, cultured in vitro. The receptors shown here come from a human donor who had recovered from COVID-19. The CDR3 runs from the conserved cysteine through the conserved F or W. Each record gives: clone size, CDR3 length, J gene, D gene, V gene, CDR3 protein, CDR3 DNA. A D gene is named only where the DNA matches it firmly. Size values are once, few and many counts, or a class for expanded clones, and some rows have none.

clone size: .
CDR3 length: 12
J gene: TRBJ2-1
D gene: .
V gene: TRBV28
CDR3 protein: CASSLLDNEQFF
CDR3 DNA: TGTGCCAGCAGTTTGTTGGACAATGAGCAGTTCTTC

clone size: .
CDR3 length: 17
J gene: TRBJ1-5
D gene: .
V gene: TRBV20-1
CDR3 protein: CSAREVSLLESNQPQHF
CDR3 DNA: TGCAGTGCTAGAGAGGTCAGTCTGCTAGAGAGCAATCAGCCCCAGCATTTT

clone size: .
CDR3 length: 15
J gene: TRBJ2-5
D gene: .
V gene: TRBV27
CDR3 protein: CASSFRTDAQETQYF
CDR3 DNA: TGTGCCAGCAGTTTCCGGACAGACGCGCAAGAGACCCAGTACTTC

clone size: .
CDR3 length: 15
J gene: TRBJ1-1
D gene: TRBD1
V gene: TRBV7-9
CDR3 protein: CASSTLQGANTEAFF
CDR3 DNA: TGTGCCAGCAGCACACTACAGGGGGCGAACACTGAAGCTTTCTTT

clone size: once
CDR3 length: 14
J gene: TRBJ1-1
D gene: .
V gene: TRBV7-2
CDR3 protein: CASSQGGGDTEAFF
CDR3 DNA: TGTGCCAGCAGCCAAGGTGGGGGGGACACTGAAGCTTTCTTT

clone size: .
CDR3 length: 13
J gene: TRBJ1-2
D gene: .
V gene: TRBV25-1
CDR3 protein: CASSEFSDYGYTF
CDR3 DNA: TGTGCCAGCAGTGAATTTTCGGACTATGGCTACACCTTC

clone size: .
CDR3 length: 14
J gene: TRBJ1-4
D gene: .
V gene: TRBV2
CDR3 protein: CASSRQAAGEKLFF
CDR3 DNA: TGTGCCAGCAGTCGACAGGCTGCGGGGGAAAAACTGTTTTTT

clone size: .
CDR3 length: 15
J gene: TRBJ1-3
D gene: TRBD1
V gene: TRBV20-1
CDR3 protein: CSARGRQGPGNTIYF
CDR3 DNA: TGCAGTGCTAGAGGCCGACAGGGGCCTGGAAACACCATATATTTT

clone size: once
CDR3 length: 15
J gene: TRBJ1-1
D gene: TRBD1
V gene: TRBV10-1
CDR3 protein: CASSGRDRGHGEAFF
CDR3 DNA: TGCGCCAGCAGTGGCCGGGACAGGGGGCACGGTGAAGCTTTCTTT

clone size: .
CDR3 length: 16
J gene: TRBJ2-5
D gene: TRBD1
V gene: TRBV20-1
CDR3 protein: CSAPGYGTGGSETQYF
CDR3 DNA: TGCAGTGCTCCGGGGTACGGGACAGGGGGCTCGGAGACCCAGTACTTC

clone size: .
CDR3 length: 17
J gene: TRBJ2-5
D gene: .
V gene: TRBV6-1
CDR3 protein: CASSEARHSRNFWTQYF
CDR3 DNA: TGTGCCAGCAGTGAAGCGAGACATAGCAGGAACTTTTGGACCCAGTACTTC

clone size: .
CDR3 length: 13
J gene: TRBJ1-4
D gene: .
V gene: TRBV20-1
CDR3 protein: CSARENRVEKLFF
CDR3 DNA: TGCAGTGCTAGAGAGAACAGGGTTGAAAAACTGTTTTTT

clone size: .
CDR3 length: 16
J gene: TRBJ2-1
D gene: TRBD2
V gene: TRBV7-8
CDR3 protein: CASSLSGLVSYNEQFF
CDR3 DNA: TGTGCCAGCAGCTTATCCGGACTAGTCTCCTACAATGAGCAGTTCTTC

clone size: .
CDR3 length: 15
J gene: TRBJ1-3
D gene: .
V gene: TRBV19
CDR3 protein: CASSMGRNSGNTIYF
CDR3 DNA: TGTGCCAGTAGTATGGGACGAAACTCTGGAAACACCATATATTTT

clone size: .
CDR3 length: 14
J gene: TRBJ1-5
D gene: .
V gene: TRBV27
CDR3 protein: CASSLRYSNQPQHF
CDR3 DNA: TGTGCCAGCAGTTTACGGTATAGCAATCAGCCCCAGCATTTT

clone size: .
CDR3 length: 13
J gene: TRBJ1-2
D gene: .
V gene: TRBV20-1
CDR3 protein: CSVTRGQAAVLVF
CDR3 DNA: TGCAGTGTGACTAGGGGCCAGGCGGCCGTTTTAGTCTTC

clone size: .
CDR3 length: 15
J gene: TRBJ2-1
D gene: TRBD2
V gene: TRBV7-9
CDR3 protein: CASSLIQREGDEQFF
CDR3 DNA: TGTGCCAGCAGCCTTATACAGCGGGAGGGCGATGAGCAGTTCTTC

clone size: once
CDR3 length: 16
J gene: TRBJ2-7
D gene: .
V gene: TRBV28
CDR3 protein: CASSPQTPTGLIEQYF
CDR3 DNA: TGTGCCAGCAGCCCCCAAACCCCGACAGGTTTAATCGAGCAGTACTTC

clone size: .
CDR3 length: 15
J gene: TRBJ2-1
D gene: .
V gene: TRBV25-1
CDR3 protein: CASSEVRLVGSEQFF
CDR3 DNA: TGTGCCAGCAGTGAAGTCAGGCTAGTGGGGAGTGAGCAGTTCTTC

clone size: few
CDR3 length: 15
J gene: TRBJ1-5
D gene: .
V gene: TRBV7-2
CDR3 protein: CASSFVGVSDQPQHF
CDR3 DNA: TGTGCCAGCAGCTTCGTTGGCGTTTCTGACCAGCCCCAGCATTTT

clone size: .
CDR3 length: 13
J gene: TRBJ2-3
D gene: .
V gene: TRBV19
CDR3 protein: CASSPNEGDTQYF
CDR3 DNA: TGTGCCAGTAGCCCTAACGAGGGAGATACGCAGTATTTT

clone size: once
CDR3 length: 14
J gene: TRBJ2-7
D gene: .
V gene: TRBV6-1
CDR3 protein: CASRSQLAGYEQYF
CDR3 DNA: TGTGCCAGCAGATCTCAACTAGCCGGGTACGAGCAGTACTTC

clone size: few
CDR3 length: 12
J gene: TRBJ1-5
D gene: .
V gene: TRBV28
CDR3 protein: CASSLGFQPQHF
CDR3 DNA: TGTGCCAGCAGTCTGGGTTTTCAGCCCCAGCATTTT

clone size: few
CDR3 length: 20
J gene: TRBJ1-5
D gene: .
V gene: TRBV20-1
CDR3 protein: CSARDPLQPRGSYGNQPQHF
CDR3 DNA: TGCAGTGCTAGAGATCCTCTGCAGCCTAGGGGCTCATATGGCAATCAGCCCCAGCATTTT

clone size: .
CDR3 length: 12
J gene: TRBJ2-1
D gene: .
V gene: TRBV20-1
CDR3 protein: CSAGTGLDEQFF
CDR3 DNA: TGCAGTGCTGGAACAGGGCTCGATGAGCAGTTCTTC

clone size: .
CDR3 length: 14
J gene: TRBJ1-1
D gene: TRBD1
V gene: TRBV19
CDR3 protein: CASIDRVSGTEAFF
CDR3 DNA: TGTGCCAGTATCGACAGGGTGTCTGGCACTGAAGCTTTCTTT

clone size: .
CDR3 length: 15
J gene: TRBJ2-1
D gene: .
V gene: TRBV7-3
CDR3 protein: CASSSSTGGYNEQFF
CDR3 DNA: TGTGCCAGCAGCTCCTCGACAGGAGGCTACAATGAGCAGTTCTTC

clone size: few
CDR3 length: 14
J gene: TRBJ2-4
D gene: TRBD2
V gene: TRBV6-2/TRBV6-3
CDR3 protein: CASSYGREVNIQYF
CDR3 DNA: TGTGCCAGCAGTTACGGGCGGGAGGTAAACATTCAGTACTTC